Each of the 15 T cell receptor beta chains below was sequenced from the same sample in a study of cytomegalovirus exposure and HLA in healthy donors. The method was immunoSEQ multiplex PCR; TCRdb's version includes in-frame clones alone and lacks a portion of them. The sample contains approximately 180,000 clones, about 89% of which appear only once. The source material was PBMCs. The receptors were sampled from a man between 18 and 29 years old in good health and CMV-seropositive.

The gene calls are TRBV4-1 and TRBJ2-4; TRBD2 is a possible D gene (5 bases). CDR1 and CDR2 (germline): MGHRA, YSYEKL. The CDR3 runs to 15 residues. With 4 bases removed from V and 5 bases from J, the gap between germline ends came to 15 bases. For the CDR3, the DNA is TGCGCCAGCAGCCCAGGCCGGGGTCGGCAAAACATTCAGTACTTC. It yields the protein CASSPGRGRQNIQYF.

V gene TRBV6-5 combines with J gene TRBJ1-2; tentative D call: TRBD1 (6 bases). Trimming pared 5 bases from V and 4 bases from J, leaving 8 bases between. Germline V gene lookup returns CDR1 MNHEY and CDR2 SVGAGI. This CDR3 is 12 amino acids long. Here the CDR3 reads CASSPDSYGYTF. In DNA, the CDR3 is TGTGCCAGCAGTCCGGACAGCTATGGCTACACCTTC.

The chain has TRBV5-1 and TRBJ2-1; no definite D call. Germline V gene data show CDR1 as SGHRS and CDR2 as YFSETQ. The CDR3 consists of 16 residues. Trimming stripped 3 bases from V and 7 bases from J, with 20 bases between. The CDR3 coding sequence is TGCGCCAGCAGCTACCTTTTGGCTCTCTCGGGTAATGAGCAGTTCTTC. Translating it yields CASSYLLALSGNEQFF.

The J gene is TRBJ2-1, the V gene TRBV11-3; perhaps TRBD2 as D (6 bases). Germline-derived CDR1 and CDR2 are SGHNT and YENEEA. Trimming removed 0 bases from V and 2 bases from J, with 8 bases in between. This CDR3 is built from 15 residues. CDR3 residues: CASSLDSGAYNEQFF. For the CDR3, the DNA is TGTGCCAGCAGCTTAGATTCGGGGGCCTACAATGAGCAGTTCTTC.

The V call is TRBV2, the J call TRBJ2-5; D ambiguous. The V gene's germline CDR1 is SNHLY and CDR2 FYNNEI. Deletions cut 3 bases from V and 5 bases from J, with 7 bases between. The CDR3 is 12 amino acids. CDR3 residues: CASSEVEETQYF. CDR3 sequence (DNA): TGTGCCAGCAGTGAGGTCGAGGAGACCCAGTACTTC.

The chain couples TRBV4-3 to TRBJ1-1; D possibly corresponds to TRBD1 (5 bases). Germline CDR1 is LGHNA and CDR2 is YSLEER. The CDR3 has 15 amino acids. Trimming removed 3 bases from V and 1 base from J, with 12 bases in between. The CDR3 reads CASSQAPGSNTEAFF. DNA of the CDR3: TGCGCCAGCAGCCAGGCCCCAGGGTCGAACACTGAAGCTTTCTTT.

This chain links TRBV6-1 with TRBJ1-1; D is uncertain. V gave up 8 bases and J gave up 1 base, with 17 bases separating them. The CDR3 loop spans 15 amino acids. Per germline, CDR1 MNHNS and CDR2 SASEGT. CDR3 nucleotides: TGTGCCAGCCCCCACGGTTCCACAGAGAACACTGAAGCTTTCTTT. Encoded protein: CASPHGSTENTEAFF.

This clone came up a few times. The genes are TRBV11-1 and TRBJ1-6; a possible D gene is TRBD1 (6 bases). The CDR3 length is 13 residues. The germline gives CDR1 SGHAT, CDR2 FQDESV (reference sequence). The germline V and J ends were trimmed by 4 bases and 9 bases, with 10 bases remaining between them. The CDR3 bases are TGTGCCAGCAGCTATACCAGGGGTTCACCCCTCCACTTT. It yields the protein CASSYTRGSPLHF.

This chain joins TRBV7-6 and TRBJ2-5, with 14 bases identical to TRBD2. Germline CDR1 and CDR2: SGHVS and FNYEAQ. The CDR3 is 20 residues long. The trim removed 2 bases at V and 7 bases at J, leaving 18 bases unmatched. The CDR3: CASSLRWGLAGEPARVTQYF. The CDR3 region has the DNA TGTGCCAGCAGCTTACGATGGGGACTAGCGGGGGAACCGGCCCGGGTGACCCAGTACTTC.

This chain links TRBV29-1 with TRBJ1-1; D is ambiguous. The V gene lost 7 bases and the J gene lost 1 base, with 16 bases spanning the gap. This CDR3 has 14 residues. Germline V gene sequence: CDR1 SQVTM, CDR2 ANQGSEA. The CDR3 DNA sequence: TGCAGCGGCACGACATTCGCCGGGAACACTGAAGCTTTCTTT. It is translated as CSGTTFAGNTEAFF.

This chain joins TRBV27 and TRBJ2-2; 11 nucleotides align to TRBD1. The length of the CDR3 is 15 residues. Unmatched junction bases numbered 7, after V lost 8 bases and J lost 5 bases. Per the germline V gene, CDR1 is MNHEY and CDR2 is SMNVEV (reference sequence). The CDR3: CASYWGTGGTGELFF. CDR3 coding DNA: TGTGCCAGCTACTGGGGGACAGGGGGGACCGGGGAGCTGTTTTTT.

The chain is built from TRBV5-1 and TRBJ1-1; 7 nucleotides match TRBD1. J was trimmed by 5 bases and V by 0 bases; bases with no gene match: 7. Germline CDR1 and CDR2: SGHRS and YFSETQ. The CDR3 spans 15 residues. The CDR3 protein is CASSLEEGAWTEAFF. The CDR3 region has the DNA TGCGCCAGCAGCTTGGAGGAGGGGGCATGGACTGAAGCTTTCTTT.

J is TRBJ2-7 and V is TRBV5-1; maybe TRBD1 (7 bases). Between the trimmed V and J ends, which lost 3 bases and 1 base, there was a span of 14 bases. Per the germline V gene, CDR1 is SGHRS and CDR2 is YFSETQ. The CDR3 is made up of 15 amino acids. The CDR3 sequence is CASSSGETGSYEQYF. DNA for the CDR3: TGCGCCAGCAGCTCGGGGGAGACAGGGTCCTACGAGCAGTACTTC.

CDR3 nucleotide sequence: TGTGCCAGCAGGAGCGGGAGGGCGCAGTATTTT. Translation: CASRSGRAQYF. The V gene is TRBV6-6, the J gene TRBJ2-3; the match to TRBD2 covers 10 bases. CDR1 MNHNY and CDR2 SVGAGI come from the germline V gene (reference sequence). J lost 10 bases, V lost 6 bases, and 1 base had no gene match. CDR3 length: 11 residues.

This clone was recorded only once. One end of the junction varies from germline; a read error may be responsible. CDR3 region: CASSLGQGEKLFF. The CDR3 DNA reads as TGTGCCAGCAGCCTAGGACAGGGTGAAAAACTGTTTTTT. The gene calls are TRBV13 and TRBJ1-4; TRBD1 matches 8 bases. Germline assignment: CDR1 PRHDT and CDR2 FYEKMQ (reference sequence). The CDR3 is 13 amino acids.